The source of this TCR beta chain is a study of blood T cell repertoires in COVID-19. Background on the study: The cDNA or gDNA used as material had been derived from T cells, B-cell-depleted T cells, or PBMCs.

The protocol was immunoSEQ multiplex PCR, while the TCRdb copy is restricted to in-frame clones and leaves out a portion. The table records fewer than 150,000 clones, approximately 80% of them present only once. CDR1 and CDR2 from the germline V gene are MGHRA and YSYEKL. Trimming removed 3 bases from V and 2 bases from J, with 19 bases in between. The CDR3 has 17 amino acids. This clonotype originated in a man aged 60 to 75 who had recovered from COVID-19. Sequencing used peripheral blood. This chain uses TRBV4-1 with TRBJ2-5; tentative D call: TRBD1 (6 bases). For the CDR3, the DNA is TGCGCCAGCAGCCATAGTCACAGGGCAAGCGGTCAAGAGACCCAGTACTTC. This codes for CASSHSHRASGQETQYF.